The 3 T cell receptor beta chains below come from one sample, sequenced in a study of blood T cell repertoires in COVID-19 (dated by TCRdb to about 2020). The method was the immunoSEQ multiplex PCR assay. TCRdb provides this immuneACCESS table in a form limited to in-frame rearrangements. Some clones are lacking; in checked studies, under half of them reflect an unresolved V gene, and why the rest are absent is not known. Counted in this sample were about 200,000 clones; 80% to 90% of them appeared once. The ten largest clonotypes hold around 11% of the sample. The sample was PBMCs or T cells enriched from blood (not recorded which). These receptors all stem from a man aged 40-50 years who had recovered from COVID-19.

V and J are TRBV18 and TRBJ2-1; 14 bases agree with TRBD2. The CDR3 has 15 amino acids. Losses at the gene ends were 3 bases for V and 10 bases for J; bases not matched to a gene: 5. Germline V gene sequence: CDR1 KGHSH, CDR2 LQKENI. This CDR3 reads CASSPGLAGDREQFF. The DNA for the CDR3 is TGTGCCAGCTCACCGGGACTAGCGGGAGATCGCGAGCAGTTCTTC.

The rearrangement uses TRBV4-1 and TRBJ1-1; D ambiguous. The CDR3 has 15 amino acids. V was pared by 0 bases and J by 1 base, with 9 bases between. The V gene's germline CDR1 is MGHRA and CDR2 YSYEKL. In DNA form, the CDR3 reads TGCGCCAGCAGCCAAGAACCGGCAGGGAACACTGAAGCTTTCTTT. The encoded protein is CASSQEPAGNTEAFF.

CDR3 in amino acids: CASSWSSGAQYF. In nucleotides, the CDR3 is TGTGCCAGCAGCTGGTCCTCCGGGGCGCAGTATTTT. The gene calls are TRBV7-2 and TRBJ2-3, with D possibly matching TRBD2 (5 bases). CDR1 and CDR2 (germline): SGHTA, FQGNSA. Between the trimmed V and J ends, which lost 4 bases and 10 bases, there was a span of 12 bases. This CDR3 has 12 residues.